These 20 T cell receptor beta chains were all obtained from the same sample, sequenced in a study of T cells in severe cutaneous drug reactions (dated by TCRdb to the late 2010s). Sequencing was performed on donors who were patients with carbamazepine-induced Stevens-Johnson syndrome or toxic epidermal necrolysis (CBZ-SJS/TEN). Sequencing was carried out with an Illumina MiSeq. For both bulk and single-cell sequencing, libraries were prepared with the iRepertoire multiplex PCR system using TCR subtype-specific primers. TCRdb reprocessed the public reads and reports one entry per CDR3 protein sequence, without DNA. The sample's records list just over 20,000 distinct CDR3 sequences. 6.5% to 8% of the sample comes from the top ten. The sample consisted of PBMCs. The receptors derive from a human donor with toxic epidermal necrolysis, a severe cutaneous drug reaction.

The J gene is TRBJ2-7, the V gene TRBV5-4; TCRdb lists TRBD1, though no DNA is available to test this call. CDR1 and CDR2 (germline): SGHNT, YYREEE (reference sequence). The CDR3 runs to 16 residues. This chain's CDR3 is CASSSPAETGGYEQYF.

This rearrangement joins TRBV29-1 to TRBJ2-6. Germline loops: CDR1 SQVTM, CDR2 ANQGSEA. This CDR3 contains 15 residues. The CDR3 is CSVEVVGSGANVLTF.

Frequency places this clonotype as medium-sized. The CDR3 here is CACLLPGLAGRSYEQYF. The chain uses TRBV30 and TRBJ2-7; absent DNA, TCRdb's TRBD2 call cannot be checked. In germline, CDR1 is GTSNPN, CDR2 SVGIG (reference sequence). The CDR3 sequence is 17 residues long.

The chain carries TRBV7-2 and TRBJ1-5; the D call of TRBD1 rests on TCRdb alone, since no DNA is present to check it. In germline, CDR1 is SGHTA, CDR2 FQGNSA. CDR3 length: 13 residues. CDR3 sequence: CASSIQGVGPQHF.

CDR3 residues: CASSQDSPGLRYEQYF. The chain carries TRBV4-1 and TRBJ2-7; lacking DNA, the TRBD2 call made by TCRdb goes unchecked. Germline V CDR1 and CDR2: MGHRA, YSYEKL. The length of the CDR3 is 16 residues.

V usage is TRBV4-1 and J usage is TRBJ2-1; TCRdb selects TRBD2, and the lack of DNA leaves this call unchecked. The CDR3 has 16 residues. The germline CDR1 and CDR2 sequences are MGHRA and YSYEKL. The CDR3 here is CASSQVGGAAGVEQFF.

The J gene is TRBJ1-2, the V gene TRBV5-1; without DNA, the TCRdb call of TRBD1 cannot be checked. The CDR3 sequence is 14 residues long. Germline-derived CDR1 and CDR2 are SGHRS and YFSETQ. The CDR3 is CASSWEGQFYGYTF.

CDR3 residues: CASSLWGRGRGTEAFF. This chain links TRBV27 with TRBJ1-1; absent DNA, TCRdb's TRBD1 call cannot be checked. The CDR3 has 16 residues. Germline CDR1 reads MNHEY; CDR2 reads SMNVEV (reference sequence).

The genes are TRBV20-1 and TRBJ2-7. The CDR3 spans 12 residues. The germline V gene has CDR1 DFQATT and CDR2 SNEGSKA (reference sequence). CDR3 protein: CGAERSSYEQYF.

The V call is TRBV4-1, the J call TRBJ2-1; without DNA, the TCRdb call of TRBD2 cannot be checked. The CDR3 has 13 residues. CDR1 is MGHRA and CDR2 is YSYEKL in the germline V gene. CDR3 amino acids: CASSRLAGVEQFF.

This rearrangement joins TRBV5-1 to TRBJ2-7; TCRdb lists TRBD2, though no DNA is available to test this call. The CDR3 extends over 14 amino acids. Germline CDR1 SGHRS, CDR2 YFSETQ. The chain's CDR3 is CASSTASGSYEQYF.

This rearrangement joins TRBV28 to TRBJ2-5; the TRBD1 assignment by TCRdb is unverifiable without DNA. CDR3 size: 14 residues. The germline V gene encodes CDR1 MDHEN and CDR2 SYDVKM. The CDR3 spells CASGEQGAQETQYF.

The CDR3 sequence: CASSVQGHYGYTF. This chain uses TRBV9 with TRBJ1-2. The germline V gene has CDR1 SGDLS and CDR2 YYNGEE. The CDR3 consists of 13 residues.

The chain recombines TRBV3-1 with TRBJ2-5. CDR3 size: 13 residues. CDR1 LGHDT and CDR2 YNNKEL come from the germline V gene (reference sequence). The CDR3 protein is CASSQVAGVTQYF.

The chain joins TRBV20-1 to TRBJ2-7. Germline CDR1 reads DFQATT; CDR2 reads SNEGSKA (reference sequence). CDR3 length equals 12 residues. CDR3 amino acids: CSATDGSYEQYF.

This clonotype shows up as medium-sized by frequency. The genes are TRBV7-8 and TRBJ2-5; without DNA, the TCRdb call of TRBD2 cannot be checked. Germline CDR1 SGHVS, CDR2 FQNEAQ. The CDR3 runs to 13 residues. The CDR3: CASSLGGKETQYF.

This sequence joins TRBV10-2 and TRBJ2-1; TCRdb outputs TRBD1, but without DNA this stays unchecked. CDR3 length: 14 amino acids. Germline V gene data show CDR1 as WSHSY and CDR2 as SAAADI. The CDR3 protein is CATRQGGGYNEQFF.

The chain is built from TRBV6-5 and TRBJ1-6. The germline CDR1 and CDR2 sequences are MNHEY and SVGAGI. The CDR3 is made up of 15 amino acids. CDR3 sequence reads: CASSYFLTDNSPLHF.

The chain recombines TRBV29-1 with TRBJ2-1; TCRdb gives TRBD2 as the D gene, but with no DNA this cannot be confirmed. The CDR3 totals 17 residues. Per the germline V gene, CDR1 is SQVTM and CDR2 is ANQGSEA. The CDR3 spells CSVAGTSGRAWDNEQFF.

The chain employs TRBV7-2 and TRBJ2-7. There are 16 residues in the CDR3. Germline V gives CDR1 SGHTA, CDR2 FQGNSA. The CDR3 region is CASSYVADVSSYEQYF.